These T cell receptor beta chains were read from a single sample in a study of T cells in Graves' hyperthyroidism and ophthalmopathy. TCRdb analysed the multiplex PCR reads with MiXCR anew, one entry per CDR3 protein. The data hold roughly 500,000 distinct CDR3 sequences, with approximately 48% observed a single time. The sequenced sample consisted of peripheral blood or thyroid tissue (not recorded which). The receptors were gathered from an adult woman with Graves' disease, either hyperthyroidism or ophthalmopathy (not recorded which). The CDR3 runs from the conserved cysteine through the conserved F or W. A D gene is named only where the DNA matches it firmly. For some rows the clone size is stated as once, few or many, or as a class when expanded; others skip it.

size: many
D: .
J: TRBJ2-7
V: TRBV11-2
DNA: TGTGCCAGCAGCCCCCAGTGGGGCTACGAGCAGTACTTC
CDR3: CASSPQWGYEQYF

size: many
D: .
J: TRBJ2-2
V: TRBV7-2
DNA: TGTGCCAGCAGCTTCAACAGGGGGGAGCTGTTTTTT
CDR3: CASSFNRGELFF

size: many
D: TRBD1
J: TRBJ1-1
V: TRBV6-2/TRBV6-3
DNA: TGTGCCAGCAGCGTACAGGGGAGGAGGACTGAAGCTTTCTTT
CDR3: CASSVQGRRTEAFF

size: few
D: .
J: TRBJ2-5
V: TRBV7-9
DNA: TGTGCCAGCAGCCCCACCCTGGGGAGCCTAGAGACCCAGTACTTC
CDR3: CASSPTLGSLETQYF

size: .
D: .
J: TRBJ1-4
V: TRBV5-1
DNA: TGCGCCAGCAGCATAATAATAAGGGACACCACTAATGAAAAACTGTTTTTT
CDR3: CASSIIIRDTTNEKLFF

size: .
D: TRBD2
J: TRBJ2-5
V: TRBV7-9
DNA: TGTGCCAGCAGCCACCGGGACTATCTCCAAGAGACCCAGTACTTC
CDR3: CASSHRDYLQETQYF

size: .
D: .
J: TRBJ1-2
V: TRBV4-2
DNA: TGTGCCAGCAGCTTGGGGGGTACCCACACCTTC
CDR3: CASSLGGTHTF

size: many
D: .
J: TRBJ2-5
V: TRBV20-1
DNA: TGCAGTGCTAGATTACCGGGGACCACTCAAGAGACCCAGTACTTC
CDR3: CSARLPGTTQETQYF

size: many
D: .
J: TRBJ1-1
V: TRBV7-3
DNA: TGTGCCAGCAGCCCCGGGACCAGGGCTTTCTTT
CDR3: CASSPGTRAFF

size: .
D: .
J: TRBJ1-1
V: TRBV7-2
DNA: TGTGCCTCCGGGGACGGCATGAACACTGAAGCTTTCTTT
CDR3: CASGDGMNTEAFF

size: once
D: .
J: TRBJ2-7
V: TRBV11-2
DNA: TGCGCCAGCAGCCCCAGATCAGTCCGGGACCGATCCTACGAGCAGTACTTC
CDR3: CASSPRSVRDRSYEQYF

size: many
D: .
J: TRBJ1-2
V: TRBV29-1
DNA: TGCAGCGCTCGGAGGGGGGCTGGAGGCTACACCTTC
CDR3: CSARRGAGGYTF

size: .
D: TRBD2
J: TRBJ2-7
V: TRBV5-1
DNA: TGCGCCAGCAGCTTGGGGGGCGGACTAGCGGTTTCCTACGAGCAGTACTTC
CDR3: CASSLGGGLAVSYEQYF

size: .
D: .
J: TRBJ2-7
V: TRBV7-9
DNA: TGTGCCAGCAGCTCCCAGACTTCTACCTACGAGCAGTACTTC
CDR3: CASSSQTSTYEQYF

size: .
D: TRBD1
J: TRBJ1-1
V: TRBV2
DNA: TGTGCCAGCAGTGCTAAGACAGGGGTCACTGAAGCTTTCTTT
CDR3: CASSAKTGVTEAFF

size: .
D: TRBD2
J: TRBJ2-5
V: TRBV7-9
DNA: TGTGCCAGCGGGTCCGGGCGGGAGCGACCTTCGGAGACCCAGTACTTC
CDR3: CASGSGRERPSETQYF

size: few
D: .
J: TRBJ1-1
V: TRBV10-3
DNA: TGTGCCATCAGGGCCAGGGACGCGGACACTGAAGCTTTCTTT
CDR3: CAIRARDADTEAFF

size: .
D: .
J: TRBJ1-5
V: TRBV7-9
DNA: TGTGCCAGCAGCTTATTTTGGCAGCAGGGGAATCAGCCCCAGCATTTT
CDR3: CASSLFWQQGNQPQHF

size: .
D: TRBD1
J: TRBJ2-6
V: TRBV6-5
DNA: TGTGCCACCGGACAGGGAAAGGACGTCCTGACTTTC
CDR3: CATGQGKDVLTF

size: many
D: TRBD1
J: TRBJ1-3
V: TRBV29-1
DNA: TGCAGCGTTCAGACAGGGGACTATGGAAACACCATATATTTT
CDR3: CSVQTGDYGNTIYF

size: few
D: .
J: TRBJ1-2
V: TRBV24-1
DNA: TGTGCCACCAGTGATTTGCTACGGGCCGAAGGCTACACCTTC
CDR3: CATSDLLRAEGYTF

size: .
D: .
J: TRBJ2-6
V: TRBV7-9
DNA: TGTGCCAGCAGCTCCGGGAGCAACGTCCTGACTTTC
CDR3: CASSSGSNVLTF

size: many
D: TRBD1
J: TRBJ1-1
V: TRBV12-3/TRBV12-4
DNA: TGTGCCAGCAGTCCACGGGACAGGGGAGGGGAGAACACTGAAGCTTTCTTT
CDR3: CASSPRDRGGENTEAFF

size: .
D: .
J: TRBJ1-4
V: TRBV7-2
DNA: TGTGCCAGCCTTGGGCAGGCTGAGGGAAAACTGTTTTTT
CDR3: CASLGQAEGKLFF

size: once
D: .
J: TRBJ1-1
V: TRBV5-4
DNA: TGTGCCAGCAGCGAGGGAGGGAGTGAAGCTTTCTTT
CDR3: CASSEGGSEAFF

size: .
D: .
J: TRBJ1-6
V: TRBV7-2
DNA: TGTGCCCGCAGCTCGGGGGGGGGGATTTCACCCCTCCACTTT
CDR3: CARSSGGGISPLHF

size: .
D: .
J: TRBJ1-5
V: TRBV29-1
DNA: TGCAGCGTCCTCAGGACAGACAATCAGCCCCAGCATTTT
CDR3: CSVLRTDNQPQHF

size: .
D: .
J: TRBJ2-7
V: TRBV2
DNA: TGTGCCAGCAGTCGACAGACCTTCTACGAGCAGTACTTC
CDR3: CASSRQTFYEQYF

size: .
D: .
J: TRBJ1-6
V: TRBV20-1
DNA: TGCAGTGCTAGAGACCCCCTGGGCAGGGGTTCACCCCTCCACTTT
CDR3: CSARDPLGRGSPLHF

size: .
D: .
J: TRBJ2-2
V: TRBV3-1
DNA: TGTGCCAGCAGCAGTAACGCCGGGGAGCTGTTTTTT
CDR3: CASSSNAGELFF

size: .
D: .
J: TRBJ1-4
V: TRBV25-1
DNA: TGTGCCAGCGGGACGCTCAATGAAAAACTGTTTTTT
CDR3: CASGTLNEKLFF